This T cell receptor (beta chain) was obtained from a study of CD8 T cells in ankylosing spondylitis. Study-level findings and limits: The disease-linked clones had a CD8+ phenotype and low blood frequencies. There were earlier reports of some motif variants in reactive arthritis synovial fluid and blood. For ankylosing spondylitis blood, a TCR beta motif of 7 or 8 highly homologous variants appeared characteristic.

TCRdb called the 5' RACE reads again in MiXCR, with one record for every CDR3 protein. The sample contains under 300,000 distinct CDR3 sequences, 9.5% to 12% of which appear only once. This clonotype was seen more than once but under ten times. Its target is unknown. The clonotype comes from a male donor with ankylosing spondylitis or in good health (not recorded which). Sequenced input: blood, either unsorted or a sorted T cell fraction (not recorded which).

This chain's CDR3 is CASSSNQDTGELFF. The CDR3 DNA sequence: TGTGCCAGCAGCTCTAATCAGGACACCGGGGAGCTGTTTTTT. The chain joins TRBV11-3 to TRBJ2-2; D is unclear. This CDR3 comprises 14 residues. Trimming pared 4 bases from V and 3 bases from J, leaving 9 bases between. CDR1 and CDR2 from the germline V gene are SGHNT and YENEEA. Based on the CDR3 plus reference TRBV11-3 and TRBJ2-2, the full variable domain is EAGVVQSPRYKIIEKKQPVAFWCNPISGHNTLYWYLQNLGQGPELLIRYENEEAVDDSQLPKDRFSAERLKGVDSTLKIQPAELGDSAVYLCASSSNQDTGELFFGEGSRLTVL.